The 18 T cell receptor beta chains below were found in one sample sequenced in a study of identical twins. MiXCR was run by TCRdb on the 5' RACE reads, yielding one entry per CDR3 protein. The repertoire holds roughly 720,000 distinct CDR3 sequences, around a sixth seen once, with about 12% in the top ten. The same sample was also studied in work on T cells expressing NK-cell markers.

Sequencing was performed on PBMCs. The source of these receptors is a young woman in good health.

The V call is TRBV20-1, the J call TRBJ2-3, with TRBD2 identical over 8 bases. Germline CDR1 is DFQATT and CDR2 is SNEGSKA (reference sequence). CDR3 length: 16 residues. V dropped 4 bases and J dropped 5; count of bases not matched to a gene: 14. CDR3 sequence (DNA): TGCAGTGCTAACCCGACTAGCCAGCGGGGGATAGATACGCAGTATTTT. Translation gives CSANPTSQRGIDTQYF.

This clonotype came up a few times. The V gene is TRBV20-1, the J gene TRBJ2-2; 10 nucleotides match TRBD2. With 4 bases clipped from V and 4 bases from J, the junction kept 3 bases outside the gene matches. Per the germline V gene, CDR1 is DFQATT and CDR2 is SNEGSKA (reference sequence). The CDR3 spans 14 residues. CDR3 in DNA: TGCAGTGCTATTAAGCGGGGGGGCACCGGGGAGCTGTTTTTT. It yields the protein CSAIKRGGTGELFF.

A few counts support this clonotype. The chain couples TRBV27 to TRBJ2-7; D call uncertain. Germline lookup yields CDR1 MNHEY and CDR2 SMNVEV (reference sequence). The CDR3 consists of 14 residues. The V end lost 4 bases, the J end lost 1 base, and 11 bases lay between the germline ends. CDR3 DNA sequence: TGTGCCAGCAGTTATAAGTTTACATCCTACGAGCAGTACTTC. It yields the protein CASSYKFTSYEQYF.

This rearrangement joins TRBV20-1 to TRBJ2-7, with D perhaps TRBD1 (6 bases). This CDR3 spans 14 amino acids. V was pared by 3 bases and J by 4 bases, with 16 bases between. Germline V gene data show CDR1 as DFQATT and CDR2 as SNEGSKA (reference sequence). The CDR3 protein is CSARNRDTGYEQYF. CDR3 sequence (DNA): TGCAGTGCTAGGAACCGGGACACCGGTTACGAGCAGTACTTC.

The V call is TRBV10-3, the J call TRBJ2-1, with 10 bases lining up with TRBD2. V lost 2 bases to trimming and J lost 2 bases; unmatched junction nucleotides: 15. The CDR3 runs 20 residues. The germline V gene encodes CDR1 ENHRY and CDR2 SYGVKD. CDR3: CAISERGGTLAGGPYNEQFF. CDR3 coding DNA: TGTGCCATCAGTGAGAGGGGAGGGACTTTAGCGGGAGGACCCTACAATGAGCAGTTCTTC.

This clonotype has a handful of counts. CDR3 in amino acids: CAVNNRDSSYEQYF. The CDR3 coding sequence is TGTGCCGTAAATAACAGGGATAGCTCCTACGAGCAGTACTTC. The V and J genes are TRBV10-3 and TRBJ2-7; possible D gene TRBD1, 6 bases. Looked up from germline, CDR1 is ENHRY and CDR2 is SYGVKD. CDR3 length equals 14 residues. Deletions cut 11 bases from V and 0 bases from J, with 17 bases between.

The chain couples TRBV20-1 to TRBJ2-1, with 9 bases fitting TRBD2. V was pared by 1 base and J by 7 bases, with 8 bases of the junction left unmatched. Per the germline V gene, CDR1 is DFQATT and CDR2 is SNEGSKA (reference sequence). This CDR3 is 15 amino acids long. The chain's CDR3 is CSARAASGGRNEQFF. In nucleotides, the CDR3 is TGCAGTGCTAGAGCCGCCAGCGGGGGGAGGAATGAGCAGTTCTTC.

The chain couples TRBV7-8 to TRBJ2-1, with 7 bases that match TRBD1. The germline CDR1 and CDR2 sequences are SGHVS and FQNEAQ. The CDR3 is 14 residues long. The V and J ends lost 3 bases and 5 bases, in that order; junction bases with no gene match: 4. In DNA, the CDR3 is TGTGCCAGCAGCTTCAAGGGGGCCAACAATGAGCAGTTCTTC. Translated, it gives CASSFKGANNEQFF.

CDR3: CSARDPRPTDNEQFF. The CDR3 nucleotides are TGCAGTGCTAGAGATCCCAGACCGACTGACAATGAGCAGTTCTTC. The J gene is TRBJ2-1, the V gene TRBV20-1; D remains ambiguous. This CDR3 region has 15 residues. Trimming stripped 0 bases from V and 5 bases from J, with 14 bases between. Germline values: CDR1 DFQATT, CDR2 SNEGSKA (reference sequence).

The chain recombines TRBV4-1 with TRBJ2-7; D is ambiguous. CDR3 length: 18 amino acids. With 0 bases removed from V and 3 bases from J, the gap between germline ends came to 21 bases. Germline V gene sequence: CDR1 MGHRA, CDR2 YSYEKL. The CDR3 loop is CASSQDFSSGKGDYEQYF. In DNA form, the CDR3 reads TGCGCCAGCAGCCAAGATTTTTCATCCGGAAAGGGCGACTACGAGCAGTACTTC.

This clonotype was observed many times. The CDR3 DNA sequence: TGCAGTGCTAGGCCGACTAGCGGCACAGATACGCAGTATTTT. Its protein product is CSARPTSGTDTQYF. V gene TRBV20-1 combines with J gene TRBJ2-3, with 8 bases fitting TRBD2. The CDR3 runs 14 residues. V trimming: 3 bases; J trimming: 1 base; junction bases outside the gene matches: 3. Per germline, CDR1 DFQATT and CDR2 SNEGSKA (reference sequence).

This clonotype was detected many times. The gene calls are TRBV6-5 and TRBJ1-3, with a weak D call TRBD1 (6 bases). There are 16 residues in the CDR3. V gave up 1 base and J gave up 4 bases, with 14 bases separating them. CDR1 is MNHEY and CDR2 is SVGAGI in the germline V gene. Here the CDR3 reads CASSYWGGRGGNTIYF. The CDR3, as DNA: TGTGCCAGCAGTTACTGGGGGGGGCGAGGGGGAAACACCATATATTTT.

Note on this clonotype: The junction and the germline gene differ at one end; a read error may be behind it. The chain employs TRBV5-1 and TRBJ2-5; D is undetermined. The CDR3 consists of 11 residues. CDR1 is SGHRS and CDR2 is YFSETQ in the germline V gene. CDR3 nucleotides: TGTGCCAGCAGTTGGGAAGAGACCCAGTACTTC. Translating it yields CASSWEETQYF.

V and J are TRBV6-1 and TRBJ2-3; D gene unclear. This CDR3 comprises 14 residues. Between the trimmed V and J ends, which lost 3 bases and 2 bases, there was a span of 9 bases. Germline CDR1 is MNHNS and CDR2 is SASEGT. The CDR3 is CASSDVGSTDTQYF. The CDR3 DNA sequence: TGTGCCAGCAGTGACGTAGGTTCCACAGATACGCAGTATTTT.

The rearrangement joins TRBV3-1 to TRBJ2-7; 8 bases fit TRBD2. After removal of 5 bases from V and 3 bases from J, the junction contained 6 bases not matched to a gene. This CDR3 is 14 amino acids long. Germline V gene data show CDR1 as LGHDT and CDR2 as YNNKEL (reference sequence). In DNA, the CDR3 is TGTGCCAGCAGCGACACAAGCGGGGGCTACGAGCAGTACTTC. Translated, it gives CASSDTSGGYEQYF.

The chain combines TRBV2 with TRBJ2-5; D is ambiguous. The CDR3 totals 13 residues. The V gene's germline CDR1 is SNHLY and CDR2 FYNNEI. V was pared by 0 bases and J by 7 bases, with 9 bases between. The CDR3 here is CASSEAVARTQYF. The CDR3 bases are TGTGCCAGCAGTGAAGCGGTAGCCAGGACCCAGTACTTC.

V is TRBV20-1 and J is TRBJ2-7; 8 bases are shared with TRBD1. V gave up 5 bases and J gave up 3 bases; unmatched junction bases: 6. This CDR3 spans 13 amino acids. Germline CDR1 is DFQATT and CDR2 is SNEGSKA (reference sequence). The CDR3 nucleotides read TGCAGTGCTTATACAGGGGGAGGCTACGAGCAGTACTTC. This sequence encodes CSAYTGGGYEQYF.

The rearrangement links TRBV5-1 to TRBJ2-1; D may be TRBD2 (5 bases). The CDR3 sequence is 16 residues long. The germline gives CDR1 SGHRS, CDR2 YFSETQ. The ends were cut back, 4 bases at V and 0 bases at J, with 14 bases in the middle. The chain's CDR3 is CASSRTGAGSYNEQFF. The CDR3 nucleotides are TGCGCCAGCAGCAGGACTGGCGCCGGCTCCTACAATGAGCAGTTCTTC.